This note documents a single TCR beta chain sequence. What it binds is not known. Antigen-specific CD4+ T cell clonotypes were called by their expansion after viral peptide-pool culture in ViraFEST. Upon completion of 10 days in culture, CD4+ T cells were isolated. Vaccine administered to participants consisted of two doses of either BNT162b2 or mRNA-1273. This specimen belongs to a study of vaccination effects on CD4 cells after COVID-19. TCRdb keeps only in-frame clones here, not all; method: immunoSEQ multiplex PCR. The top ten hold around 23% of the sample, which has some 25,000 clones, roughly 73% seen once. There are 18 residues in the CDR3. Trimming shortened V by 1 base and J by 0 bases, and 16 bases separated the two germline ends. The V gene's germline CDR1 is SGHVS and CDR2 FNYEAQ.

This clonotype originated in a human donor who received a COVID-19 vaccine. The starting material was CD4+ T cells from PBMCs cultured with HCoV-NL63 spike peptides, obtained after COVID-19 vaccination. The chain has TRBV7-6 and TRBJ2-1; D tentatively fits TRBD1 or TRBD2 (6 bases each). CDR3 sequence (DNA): TGTGCCAGCAGCTTAGTCTCTGGAGGGGGTGGCTCCTACAATGAGCAGTTCTTC. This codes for CASSLVSGGGGSYNEQFF.